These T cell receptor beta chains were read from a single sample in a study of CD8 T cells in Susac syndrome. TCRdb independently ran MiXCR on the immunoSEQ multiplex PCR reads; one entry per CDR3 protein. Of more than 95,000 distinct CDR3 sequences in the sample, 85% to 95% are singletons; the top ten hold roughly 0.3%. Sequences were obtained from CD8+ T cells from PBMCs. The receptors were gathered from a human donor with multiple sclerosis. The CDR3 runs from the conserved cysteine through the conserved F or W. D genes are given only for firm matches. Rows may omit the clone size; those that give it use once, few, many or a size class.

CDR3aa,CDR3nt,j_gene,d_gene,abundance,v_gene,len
CASRPVGTDTQYF,TGTGCCAGCCGACCCGTGGGGACAGATACGCAGTATTTT,TRBJ2-3,-,-,TRBV12-3/TRBV12-4,13
CSVGGGANYGYTF,TGCAGCGTTGGAGGGGGGGCCAACTATGGCTACACCTTC,TRBJ1-2,-,-,TRBV29-1,13
CASSITWATPEGFF,TGTGCCAGCAGTATTACGTGGGCGACGCCTGAGGGTTTCTTT,TRBJ1-1,-,once,TRBV27,14
CASRGLEPLAKNIQYF,TGTGCCAGCAGGGGACTAGAGCCCTTAGCCAAAAACATTCAGTACTTC,TRBJ2-4,TRBD2,-,TRBV2,16
CASSGTSGVVGQYF,TGTGCCAGCAGTGGGACTAGCGGGGTGGTGGGGCAGTACTTC,TRBJ2-7,TRBD2,-,TRBV27,14
CASSLTSTEAFF,TGCGCCAGCAGCTTGACGAGCACTGAAGCTTTCTTT,TRBJ1-1,-,-,TRBV5-1,12
CASSQDRASLETQYF,TGTGCCAGCAGCCAAGATCGGGCTAGCCTCGAGACCCAGTACTTC,TRBJ2-5,-,-,TRBV3-1,15
CASSDGTYEQYF,TGTGCCAGTTCGGACGGTACCTACGAGCAGTACTTC,TRBJ2-7,-,once,TRBV7-9,12
CASSLGGYEQFF,TGCGCCAGCAGCCTCGGAGGGTATGAGCAGTTCTTC,TRBJ2-1,-,-,TRBV4-1,12
CASSLGVTYEQYF,TGTGCCAGCAGTTTAGGGGTCACCTACGAGCAGTACTTC,TRBJ2-7,-,-,TRBV12-3/TRBV12-4,13
CASSLNYRRSLEHNEQFF,TGTGCCAGCAGCTTGAACTACAGGAGGAGTCTAGAACACAATGAGCAGTTCTTC,TRBJ2-1,-,-,TRBV5-5,18
CASSLLGPENGYTF,TGTGCCAGCAGTTTATTGGGACCGGAAAATGGCTACACCTTC,TRBJ1-2,-,-,TRBV12-3/TRBV12-4,14
CASSMGPGNEQFF,TGTGCCAGTAGTATGGGCCCAGGCAATGAGCAGTTCTTC,TRBJ2-1,-,once,TRBV19,13
CASSPGTATTYEQYF,TGCGCCAGCAGCCCCGGGACAGCGACGACCTACGAGCAGTACTTC,TRBJ2-7,TRBD1,-,TRBV4-1,15
CASSQDQAQFF,TGTGCCAGCAGCCAAGACCAAGCGCAGTTCTTC,TRBJ2-1,-,-,TRBV3-1,11
CASKGNTEAFF,TGCGCCAGCAAGGGGAACACTGAAGCTTTCTTT,TRBJ1-1,-,few,TRBV5-1,11
CASSESSRGGDFVYTF,TGTGCCAGCAGTGAATCCAGTCGAGGGGGCGATTTTGTCTACACCTTC,TRBJ1-2,TRBD1,-,TRBV25-1,16
CASSIDNNNEQFF,TGTGCCAGCAGCATCGACAACAACAATGAGCAGTTCTTC,TRBJ2-1,-,-,TRBV27,13
CASSSSDTPYNEQFF,TGTGCCAGCAGTTCCTCTGATACCCCTTACAATGAGCAGTTCTTC,TRBJ2-1,-,-,TRBV12-3/TRBV12-4,15
CASSLGGGNEQFF,TGTGCCAGCAGTTTAGGGGGGGGCAATGAGCAGTTCTTC,TRBJ2-1,TRBD2,few,TRBV12-3/TRBV12-4,13